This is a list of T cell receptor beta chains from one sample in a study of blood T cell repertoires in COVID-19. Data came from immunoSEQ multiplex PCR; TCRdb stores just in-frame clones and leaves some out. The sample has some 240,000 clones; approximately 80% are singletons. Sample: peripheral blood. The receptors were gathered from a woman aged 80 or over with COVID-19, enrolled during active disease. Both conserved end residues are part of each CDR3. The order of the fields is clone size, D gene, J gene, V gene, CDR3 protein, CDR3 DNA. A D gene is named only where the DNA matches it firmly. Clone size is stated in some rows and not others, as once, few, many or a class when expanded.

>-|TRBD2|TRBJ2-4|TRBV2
CASSAASGIQYF
TGTGCCAGCAGTGCGGCTAGCGGCATTCAGTACTTC
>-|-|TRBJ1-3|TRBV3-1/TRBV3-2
CASSQVYGNTIYF
TGTGCCAGCAGCCAAGTTTATGGAAACACCATATATTTT
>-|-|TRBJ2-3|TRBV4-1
CASSQDVVRLTDTQYF
TGCGCCAGCAGCCAAGACGTGGTGAGGTTGACAGATACGCAGTATTTT
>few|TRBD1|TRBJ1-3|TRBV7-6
CASSAGTEPSGNTIYF
TGTGCCAGCAGCGCCGGGACAGAACCCTCTGGAAACACCATATATTTT
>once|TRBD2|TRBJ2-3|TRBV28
CASSVLADSTDTQYF
TGTGCCAGCAGCGTACTAGCGGACAGCACAGATACGCAGTATTTT
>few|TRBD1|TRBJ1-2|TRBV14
CASSQEQGAYGYTF
TGTGCCAGCAGCCAAGAACAGGGGGCCTATGGCTACACCTTC
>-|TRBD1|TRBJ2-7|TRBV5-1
CASTYGGQGGYEQYF
TGCGCCAGCACCTACGGCGGACAGGGGGGCTACGAGCAGTACTTC
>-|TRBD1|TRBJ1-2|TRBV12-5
CASGLVFTTGRGYTF
TGTGCTAGTGGTTTGGTATTTACGACAGGGCGAGGCTACACCTTC
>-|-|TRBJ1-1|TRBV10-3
CAISESVRGEAFF
TGTGCCATCAGTGAGTCCGTGCGGGGGGAAGCTTTCTTT
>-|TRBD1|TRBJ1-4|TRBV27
CASSLGGGGWEKLFF
TGTGCCAGCAGTTTAGGAGGGGGCGGCTGGGAAAAACTGTTTTTT
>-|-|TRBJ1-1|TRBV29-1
CSVLLGGTEAFF
TGCAGCGTCTTATTAGGGGGCACTGAAGCTTTCTTT
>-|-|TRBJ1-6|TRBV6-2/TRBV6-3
CASSYSRAGYNSPLHF
TGTGCCAGCAGTTATTCCCGGGCGGGCTATAATTCACCCCTCCACTTT
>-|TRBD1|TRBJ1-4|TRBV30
CAWRTGPEKLFF
TGTGCCTGGAGGACAGGGCCCGAAAAACTGTTTTTT
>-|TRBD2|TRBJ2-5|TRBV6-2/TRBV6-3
CASSYSGRTSRRKTQYF
TGTGCCAGCAGTTACTCGGGACGGACTAGCCGTAGAAAGACCCAGTACTTC
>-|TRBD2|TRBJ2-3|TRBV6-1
CASSGGLAGNPDTQYF
TGTGCCAGCAGTGGGGGACTAGCGGGGAACCCAGATACGCAGTATTTT
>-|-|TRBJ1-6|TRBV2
CASRLQGNNSPLHF
TGTGCCAGCAGGCTTCAGGGTAACAATTCACCCCTCCACTTT
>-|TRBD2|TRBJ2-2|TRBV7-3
CASTLRGGANTGELFF
TGTGCCAGCACCCTCCGGGGGGGGGCCAACACCGGGGAGCTGTTTTTT
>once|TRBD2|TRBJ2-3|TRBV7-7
CASSSGLLAGTDTQYF
TGTGCTAGTAGTAGTGGCTTACTAGCGGGGACTGATACGCAGTATTTT
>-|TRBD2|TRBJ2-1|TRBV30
CAWSRRGEYNEQFF
TGTGCCTGGAGCCGACGGGGGGAGTACAATGAGCAGTTCTTC
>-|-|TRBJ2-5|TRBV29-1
CSGTVQETQYF
TGCAGCGGGACAGTACAAGAGACCCAGTACTTC
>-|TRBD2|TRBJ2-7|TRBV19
CASSMLVNRREQTSSYEQYF
TGTGCCAGTAGCATGCTAGTTAACAGGCGGGAGCAGACGAGCTCCTACGAGCAGTACTTC
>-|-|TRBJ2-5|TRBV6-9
CASRHPGETQYF
TGTGCCAGCAGACATCCAGGGGAGACCCAGTACTTC
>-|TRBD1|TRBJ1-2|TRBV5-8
CASSLWAGGNYGYTF
TGTGCCAGCAGCTTGTGGGCAGGGGGCAACTATGGCTACACCTTC
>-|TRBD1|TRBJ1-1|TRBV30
CAWGQGNTEAFF
TGTGCCTGGGGACAGGGGAACACTGAAGCTTTCTTT
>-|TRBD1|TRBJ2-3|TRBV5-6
CASSLNRGTDTQYF
TGTGCCAGCAGCTTGAACAGGGGAACAGATACGCAGTATTTT
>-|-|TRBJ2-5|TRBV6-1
CASSPGTPQYF
TGTGCCAGCAGTCCCGGGACTCCCCAGTACTTC